The clone carrying this TCR beta chain was picked up many times. Germline V gene lookup returns CDR1 MDHEN and CDR2 SYDVKM. J lost 7 bases, V lost 8 bases, and 10 bases had no gene match. This CDR3 spans 14 amino acids. To make TCR beta libraries, researchers used iRepertoire HTBI primers and Arm-PCR of CDR3 regions. TCRdb re-called the multiplex PCR reads with MiXCR, one entry per CDR3 protein. Of about 620,000 distinct CDR3 sequences in the sample, 15% to 20% are singletons; the top ten hold about 17%. These data belong to a study of regulatory T cells in long-lasting Graves disease. Regarding time point: newly diagnosed GD, antithyroid drugs for less than 3 months. RNA from PBMCs was the source of the TCR library. This sample also appeared in a second study, on T cells in Graves' hyperthyroidism and ophthalmopathy.

The clonotype was recovered from a woman in her thirties with Graves disease. V usage is TRBV28 and J usage is TRBJ2-2; TRBD2 matches at 7 bases. The specimen was peripheral blood mononuclear cells (PBMCs), collected at new diagnosis, from a patient treated with antithyroid drugs. As DNA, the CDR3 is TGTGCCAGCCGACGAAGGCGGGAGAGCGGGGAGCTGTTTTTT. The encoded protein is CASRRRRESGELFF.